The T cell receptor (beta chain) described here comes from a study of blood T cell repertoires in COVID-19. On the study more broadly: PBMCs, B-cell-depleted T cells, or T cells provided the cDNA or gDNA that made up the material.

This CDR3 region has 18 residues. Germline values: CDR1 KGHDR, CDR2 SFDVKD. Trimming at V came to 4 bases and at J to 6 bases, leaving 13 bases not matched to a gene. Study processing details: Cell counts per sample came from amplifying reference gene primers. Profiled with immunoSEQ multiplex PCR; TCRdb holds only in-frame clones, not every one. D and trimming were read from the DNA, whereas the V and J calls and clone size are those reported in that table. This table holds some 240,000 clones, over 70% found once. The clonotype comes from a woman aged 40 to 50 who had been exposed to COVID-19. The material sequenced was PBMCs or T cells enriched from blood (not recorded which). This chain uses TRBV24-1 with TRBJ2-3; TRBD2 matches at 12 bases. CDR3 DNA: TGTGCCACCAGTGACCTCCGGACTAGCGGGGACCTGAGGGATACGCAGTATTTT. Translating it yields CATSDLRTSGDLRDTQYF.